Below, 29 T cell receptor beta chains from the same sample are listed, as sequenced in a study of blood T cells in healthy people across ages. Combining a sample-barcoded 5' primer with a J-beta primer mix, a second PCR ran for about 7 to 11 cycles. In TCRdb, the 5' RACE reads were re-called with MiXCR into one record per CDR3 protein. The table records about 1,600,000 distinct CDR3 sequences, 42% of them present only once. The specimen was blood. These receptors came from a woman younger than 35 in good health.

V and J are TRBV4-1 and TRBJ2-3; 7 nucleotides agree with TRBD2. Looked up from germline, CDR1 is MGHRA and CDR2 is YSYEKL. J gave up 2 bases and V 2 bases, and 1 base lay outside the gene matches. There are 14 residues in the CDR3. CDR3 loop: CASSQTSATDTQYF. As DNA, the CDR3 is TGCGCCAGCAGCCAAACTAGCGCCACAGATACGCAGTATTTT.

The chain has TRBV5-4 and TRBJ1-1, with a weak D call TRBD1 (5 bases). The CDR3 totals 13 residues. Germline-derived CDR1 and CDR2 are SGHNT and YYREEE (reference sequence). The V end was cut by 0 bases, the J end by 7 bases, with 10 bases between. The CDR3: CASSLGWGSEAFF. CDR3 DNA: TGTGCCAGCAGCTTGGGGTGGGGGAGTGAAGCTTTCTTT.

V is TRBV15 and J is TRBJ1-1; TRBD1 might be the D (5 bases). The V end lost 4 bases, the J end lost 4 bases, and 19 bases lay between the germline ends. The CDR3 runs 16 residues. Germline CDR1 and CDR2: LNHNV and YYDKDF (reference sequence). In DNA form, the CDR3 reads TGTGCCACCAGCACTCGTGAAGTACCCGGGGGCACTGAAGCTTTCTTT. It translates to CATSTREVPGGTEAFF.

Details on this clonotype: A read error may explain this, as a much larger clone is one base away. This chain links TRBV27 with TRBJ1-2, with D unclear. V lost 10 bases, J lost 5 bases, and 20 bases lay in between. The CDR3 has 14 residues. In germline, CDR1 is MNHEY, CDR2 SMNVEV (reference sequence). CDR3 amino acids: CANSPYPDQYGYTF. CDR3 in DNA: TGTGCCAACAGCCCCTACCCGGATCAGTATGGCTACACCTTC.

This clonotype was seen more than once but under ten times. This chain joins TRBV3-1 and TRBJ1-2; possibly TRBD1 for D (5 bases). Trimming left V 5 bases short and J 2 bases short, with 24 bases between. This CDR3 is built from 18 residues. CDR1 and CDR2 from the germline V gene are LGHDT and YNNKEL (reference sequence). The CDR3, as DNA: TGTGCCAGCAGCTTTTCAAGGCTATTGAAAGGGGCCAACTATGGCTACACCTTC. Its translation: CASSFSRLLKGANYGYTF.

This sequence joins TRBV10-3 and TRBJ2-3; TRBD2 might be the D (6 bases). The length of the CDR3 is 16 residues. Germline CDR1 reads ENHRY; CDR2 reads SYGVKD. V lost 0 bases to trimming and J lost 2 bases, with 12 bases between them. The CDR3 DNA sequence: TGTGCCATCAGTGAGTCGGCGGGGAGGTTCACAGATACGCAGTATTTT. As protein: CAISESAGRFTDTQYF.

The chain uses TRBV4-1 and TRBJ2-5, with 8 bases fitting TRBD2. TRBJ2-7 matches the DNA end more closely, so the J call is doubtful. The CDR3 runs to 14 residues. Germline assignment: CDR1 MGHRA and CDR2 YSYEKL. The CDR3 DNA reads as TGCGCCAGCAGCCGAGCCGGGACTAGTAGCGAGCAGTACTTC. It encodes CASSRAGTSSEQYF.

In DNA form, the CDR3 reads TGTGCCAGCAAGTCAGCTGGGGTATCCCCCCACGAGCAGTACTTC. Protein sequence: CASKSAGVSPHEQYF. The gene calls are TRBV2 and TRBJ2-5; no reliable D call. The DNA end favors TRBJ2-7, so the J call may be wrong. In germline, CDR1 is SNHLY, CDR2 FYNNEI. The length of the CDR3 is 15 residues.

V and J are TRBV12-5 and TRBJ2-1; 11 nucleotides align to TRBD2. Germline CDR1 is LGHNT and CDR2 is FRNRAP. The CDR3 totals 16 residues. With V trimmed by 3 bases and J by 9 bases, 10 bases remained unmatched. CDR3 bases: TGTGCTAGTGGTTTCCCCAAGACTAGCGGGAACTCTGAGCAGTTCTTC. Translating gives CASGFPKTSGNSEQFF.

This clonotype was seen once. Germline is not matched at one junction end, which may reflect a read error. CDR3 amino acids: CASSLFLAGGTDTQYF. CDR3 in DNA: TGTGCTAGCAGCTTATTCCTAGCGGGGGGCACAGATACGCAGTATTTT. The rearrangement joins TRBV7-7 to TRBJ2-3; 10 bases fit TRBD2. Germline V gives CDR1 SSHAT, CDR2 FNYEAQ (reference sequence). The CDR3 length is 16 residues.

This clonotype was counted a few times. V gene TRBV9 combines with J gene TRBJ1-4; possible D gene TRBD1, 5 bases. The CDR3 is 17 residues long. Trimming shortened V by 2 bases and J by 7 bases, and 21 bases separated the two germline ends. Germline V CDR1 and CDR2: SGDLS, YYNGEE. The CDR3 region has the DNA TGTGCCAGCAGCGTGGAGGCTCCTGGGGGTTTAAGTGAAAAACTGTTTTTT. Translating gives CASSVEAPGGLSEKLFF. Filled out from reference TRBV9 and TRBJ1-4, the complete variable domain reads DSGVTQTPKHLITATGQRVTLRCSPRSGDLSVYWYQQSLDQGLQFLIQYYNGEERAKGNILERFSAQQFPDLHSELNLSSLELGDSALYFCASSVEAPGGLSEKLFFGSGTQLSVL.

There are a few counts of this clonotype. V is TRBV6-5 and J is TRBJ2-3, with a tentative D call TRBD2 (6 bases). Germline V lookup: CDR1 MNHEY, CDR2 SVGAGI. This CDR3 contains 14 residues. V was shortened by 6 bases and J by 3 bases, with 13 bases between the two germline ends. The CDR3 loop reads CASRPTGTTDTQYF. CDR3 bases: TGTGCCAGCAGGCCCACCGGGACTACAGATACGCAGTATTTT.

This clonotype was counted at least ten times. DNA of the CDR3: TGTGCCAGCAGTGGTTACACAGATACGCAGTATTTT. Amino acids: CASSGYTDTQYF. The chain carries TRBV12-3 or TRBV12-4 and TRBJ2-3; D is unresolved. Trimming removed 5 bases from V and 2 bases from J, with 5 bases in between. CDR3 length: 12 amino acids.

This chain uses TRBV7-2 with TRBJ1-4; a weak D match, TRBD1 (6 bases). The length of the CDR3 is 15 residues. Germline values: CDR1 SGHTA, CDR2 FQGNSA. V was trimmed by 5 bases and J by 7 bases, leaving 17 bases between them. CDR3 region: CASSGSGGAIEKLFF. As DNA, the CDR3 is TGTGCCAGCAGCGGTTCCGGGGGCGCGATTGAAAAACTGTTTTTT.

This clonotype appeared a single time. This chain joins TRBV2 and TRBJ2-5, with 9 bases identical to TRBD2. V trimming: 3 bases; J trimming: 4 bases; junction bases outside the gene matches: 12. The CDR3 extends over 17 amino acids. Germline CDR1 is SNHLY and CDR2 is FYNNEI. CDR3 nucleotides: TGTGCCAGCAGTGAGACGGGCGGGGGGGCCGATATAGAGACCCAGTACTTC. Protein sequence: CASSETGGGADIETQYF.

The chain uses TRBV28 and TRBJ2-7; TRBD2 agrees at 8 bases. J gave up 7 bases and V 7 bases, and 15 bases lay outside the gene matches. The CDR3 is 15 amino acids. From germline, CDR1 is MDHEN and CDR2 SYDVKM. CDR3 amino acids: CASIPGRGAYNEQYF. CDR3 sequence (DNA): TGTGCCAGCATCCCCGGGCGGGGGGCCTACAATGAGCAGTACTTC.

The CDR3 DNA is TGTGCCAGCAGTCCAACTAGCGGGGGGACCACAGATACGCAGTATTTT. Translating it yields CASSPTSGGTTDTQYF. The rearrangement links TRBV27 to TRBJ2-3; 12 positions match TRBD2. After removal of 5 bases from V and 2 bases from J, the junction contained 5 bases not matched to a gene. Germline values: CDR1 MNHEY, CDR2 SMNVEV (reference sequence). The CDR3 has 16 residues.

The rearrangement links TRBV12-3 or TRBV12-4 to TRBJ1-1, with TRBD1 as a possible D gene (5 bases). CDR3 length: 14 amino acids. Trimming pared 3 bases from V and 4 bases from J, leaving 12 bases between. CDR3 in DNA: TGTGCCAGCAGTTTCGGCGGGGCTAGCACTGAAGCTTTCTTT. This gives the protein CASSFGGASTEAFF.

This chain connects TRBV2 to TRBJ2-1, with D perhaps being TRBD1 or TRBD2 (6 bases each). Germline assignment: CDR1 SNHLY and CDR2 FYNNEI. CDR3 length equals 14 residues. The V gene lost 6 bases and the J gene lost 7 bases, with 16 bases spanning the gap. CDR3 sequence (DNA): TGTGCCAGCAGGGGGGCAGGGGACTCAAATGAGCAGTTCTTC. It codes for CASRGAGDSNEQFF.

Only a few counts were recorded for this clonotype. The CDR3 DNA is TGCAGTGCTAGCGTGTTAACCTTCGAGGGGGGCGCGGGTGGCTACACCTTC. Protein sequence: CSASVLTFEGGAGGYTF. V gene TRBV20-1 combines with J gene TRBJ1-2; D is possibly TRBD1 (6 bases). V dropped 3 bases and J dropped 7 bases, with 27 bases sitting between them. Germline values: CDR1 DFQATT, CDR2 SNEGSKA (reference sequence). The CDR3 runs 17 residues.

This clonotype was counted a few times. V is TRBV6-2 or TRBV6-3 and J is TRBJ2-4; D not certain. The assigned J gene may be wrong: the sequence end matches TRBJ2-7 better. Germline V CDR1 and CDR2: MNHEY, SVGEGT. CDR3 length: 17 residues. The CDR3 region is CASSYSIVGLAPYEQYF. The CDR3 nucleotides are TGTGCCAGCAGTTACTCGATTGTCGGGTTGGCCCCCTACGAGCAGTACTTC.

This clonotype has only a few counts. The chain recombines TRBV7-9 with TRBJ1-4; D ambiguous. Trimming took 8 bases from V and 7 from J, leaving 14 bases between them. CDR1 and CDR2 from the germline V gene are SEHNR and FQNEAQ (reference sequence). The CDR3 is 13 residues long. In DNA form, the CDR3 reads TGTGCCAGCCGTGGGGTCGCTCGTGAAAAACTGTTTTTT. This gives the protein CASRGVAREKLFF.

The chain is built from TRBV12-3 or TRBV12-4 and TRBJ2-1; D gene unclear. V was shortened by 7 bases and J by 5 bases, with 15 bases between the two germline ends. The CDR3 is 14 amino acids. The CDR3 protein is CASTTTLGHNEQFF. Written as DNA, the CDR3 is TGTGCCAGCACTACGACCTTAGGGCACAATGAGCAGTTCTTC.

The V and J genes are TRBV20-1 and TRBJ2-3, with a possible D match to TRBD2 (5 bases). Germline-derived CDR1 and CDR2 are DFQATT and SNEGSKA (reference sequence). The CDR3 is made up of 13 amino acids. V lost 3 bases to trimming and J lost 4 bases, with 11 bases between them. The CDR3 protein is CSASLSVADTQYF. CDR3 in DNA: TGCAGTGCTAGTCTTAGCGTCGCAGATACGCAGTATTTT.

The chain combines TRBV20-1 with TRBJ1-1; 9 nucleotides line up with TRBD1. Germline lookup yields CDR1 DFQATT and CDR2 SNEGSKA (reference sequence). The junction had 4 bases not matched to a gene; V was cut back by 0 bases and J by 2 bases. CDR3 size: 15 residues. The CDR3 is CSAREGTGINTEAFF. CDR3 sequence (DNA): TGCAGTGCTAGAGAAGGGACAGGGATTAACACTGAAGCTTTCTTT.

The genes are TRBV7-9 and TRBJ1-2, with D possibly TRBD1 on 6 matching bases. CDR1 SEHNR and CDR2 FQNEAQ come from the germline V gene (reference sequence). Deletions cut 5 bases from V and 4 bases from J, with 20 bases between. CDR3 length equals 16 residues. In DNA, the CDR3 is TGTGCCAGCAGCCCCGAAGGGGGATCCTTTGGCTATGGCTACACCTTC. This sequence encodes CASSPEGGSFGYGYTF.

The rearrangement links TRBV4-2 to TRBJ2-7; D call uncertain. Germline assignment: CDR1 LGHNA and CDR2 YNFKEQ. This CDR3 contains 15 residues. V lost 4 bases to trimming and J lost 3 bases, with 16 bases between them. The CDR3 protein is CASSPPLRDGYEQYF. The CDR3 DNA sequence: TGTGCCAGCAGCCCTCCGCTGAGAGACGGCTACGAGCAGTACTTC.

This clonotype was picked up a small number of times. V usage is TRBV11-2 and J usage is TRBJ2-1; 16 positions agree with TRBD2. V lost 5 bases and J lost 2; bases outside the gene matches: 6. Germline CDR1 is SGHAT and CDR2 is FQNNGV. The CDR3 has 18 residues. CDR3 sequence (DNA): TGTGCCAGCAGCCCCGGGACTAGCGGGAGGGCCGCCTACAATGAGCAGTTCTTC. Encoded protein: CASSPGTSGRAAYNEQFF. Based on the CDR3 plus reference TRBV11-2 and TRBJ2-1, the full variable domain is EAGVAQSPRYKIIEKRQSVAFWCNPISGHATLYWYQQILGQGPKLLIQFQNNGVVDDSQLPKDRFSAERLKGVDSTLKIQPAKLEDSAVYLCASSPGTSGRAAYNEQFFGPGTRLTVL.

The chain's CDR3 is CSARDQAGGRNEQFF. CDR3 DNA sequence: TGCAGTGCTAGAGATCAAGCGGGGGGGCGCAATGAGCAGTTCTTC. V is TRBV20-1 and J is TRBJ2-1; 10 positions agree with TRBD2. The CDR3 has 15 residues. Trimming at V came to 0 bases and at J to 6 bases, leaving 5 bases not matched to a gene. Germline-derived CDR1 and CDR2 are DFQATT and SNEGSKA (reference sequence).